Below are 14 T cell receptor beta chains sequenced from a single sample in a study of blood T cells in healthy people across ages. A J-beta primer mix and a sample-barcoded 5' primer were used in a second PCR of about 7 to 12 cycles. TCRdb fed the 5' RACE reads into MiXCR, producing one record per CDR3 protein. The table records about 830,000 distinct CDR3 sequences, about 59% of them present only once. Sequencing was carried out using blood. The receptors stem from a man aged 30 to 39 in good health.

The chain uses TRBV7-8 and TRBJ2-5; TRBD1 might be the D (5 bases). This CDR3 spans 14 amino acids. The V end was cut by 6 bases, the J end by 11 bases, with 22 bases between. CDR1 SGHVS and CDR2 FQNEAQ come from the germline V gene. CDR3 region: CASSLQELPCEQYF. In DNA form, the CDR3 reads TGTGCCAGCAGTCTACAGGAACTACCTTGTGAGCAGTACTTC.

The chain uses TRBV27 and TRBJ1-4; D gene unclear. The CDR3 runs to 14 residues. Trimming removed 1 base from V and 7 bases from J, with 10 bases in between. Germline values: CDR1 MNHEY, CDR2 SMNVEV (reference sequence). The CDR3, as DNA: TGTGCCAGCAGTTTATGGGCGTCCGGTGAAAAACTGTTTTTT. Amino acids: CASSLWASGEKLFF.

J is TRBJ1-6 and V is TRBV20-1; D not certain. The germline V gene encodes CDR1 DFQATT and CDR2 SNEGSKA (reference sequence). CDR3 size: 12 residues. V lost 5 bases, J lost 5 bases, and 7 bases lay in between. This CDR3 reads CSASTDNSPLHF. The DNA of the CDR3 is TGCAGTGCTTCTACGGATAATTCACCCCTCCACTTT.

V gene TRBV5-4 combines with J gene TRBJ2-5; TRBD2 might be the D (5 bases). There are 16 residues in the CDR3. With 6 bases removed from V and 0 bases from J, the gap between germline ends came to 18 bases. CDR1 SGHNT and CDR2 YYREEE come from the germline V gene (reference sequence). The CDR3 nucleotides are TGTGCCAGCACCGAACGGAAGGGCGGGTACCAAGAGACCCAGTACTTC. Its translation: CASTERKGGYQETQYF. The variable domain in full, completed from reference TRBV5-4 and TRBJ2-5, reads ETGVTQSPTHLIKTRGQQVTLRCSSQSGHNTVSWYQQALGQGPQFIFQYYREEENGRGNFPPRFSGLQFPNYSSELNVNALELDDSALYLCASTERKGGYQETQYFGPGTRLLVL.

This rearrangement joins TRBV7-2 to TRBJ1-6, with D perhaps matching TRBD1 (6 bases). Germline CDR1 reads SGHTA; CDR2 reads FQGNSA. The germline V and J ends were trimmed by 1 base and 7 bases, with 14 bases remaining between them. The CDR3 loop spans 16 amino acids. CDR3 DNA sequence: TGTGCCAGCAGCTTAGGACTCAGGGGTGGCAATTCACCCCTCCACTTT. This sequence encodes CASSLGLRGGNSPLHF.

V usage is TRBV29-1 and J usage is TRBJ2-3; D gene unclear. Germline loops: CDR1 SQVTM, CDR2 ANQGSEA. V dropped 7 bases and J dropped 1 base, with 15 bases sitting between them. CDR3 length: 14 amino acids. The CDR3 DNA follows: TGCAGCGGATCCTATCTGGAAGGCACAGATACGCAGTATTTT. It yields the protein CSGSYLEGTDTQYF.

This clonotype was detected a few times. V usage is TRBV7-9 and J usage is TRBJ2-1; 11 nucleotides match TRBD1. The J segment lost 7 bases and the V segment lost 2 bases, leaving 4 bases of the junction unmatched. Germline V gives CDR1 SEHNR, CDR2 FQNEAQ (reference sequence). The CDR3 consists of 15 residues. This chain's CDR3 is CASSLSGQGANEQFF. Here the CDR3 DNA reads TGTGCCAGCAGCTTATCCGGACAGGGGGCTAATGAGCAGTTCTTC.

J is TRBJ2-7 and V is TRBV29-1; 7 bases fit TRBD1. The germline CDR1 and CDR2 sequences are SQVTM and ANQGSEA. CDR3 length: 12 residues. J gave up 6 bases and V 6 bases, and 8 bases lay outside the gene matches. This CDR3 reads CSVLTGTGEQYF. The CDR3 DNA is TGCAGCGTCTTGACAGGGACGGGCGAGCAGTACTTC.

V is TRBV5-5 and J is TRBJ2-5, with TRBD2 matching over 7 bases. The CDR3 spans 15 residues. The J segment lost 4 bases and the V segment lost 4 bases, leaving 10 bases of the junction unmatched. Looked up from germline, CDR1 is SGHKS and CDR2 is YYEKEE (reference sequence). The CDR3 nucleotides are TGTGCCAGCAGCCCCGGGGGAGGGCCCTTAGAGACCCAGTACTTC. This translates into CASSPGGGPLETQYF.

The gene calls are TRBV28 and TRBJ2-3; the match to TRBD2 covers 10 bases. The CDR3 extends over 17 amino acids. V gave up 5 bases and J gave up 2 bases; unmatched junction bases: 10. CDR1 is MDHEN, CDR2 SYDVKM, per germline. CDR3 sequence reads: CASSPSGLAEFTDTQYF. The CDR3 DNA follows: TGTGCCAGCAGTCCGTCCGGACTAGCGGAATTCACAGATACGCAGTATTTT. Filled out from reference TRBV28 and TRBJ2-3, the complete variable domain reads DVKVTQSSRYLVKRTGEKVFLECVQDMDHENMFWYRQDPGLGLRLIYFSYDVKMKEKGDIPEGYSVSREKKERFSLILESASTNQTSMYLCASSPSGLAEFTDTQYFGPGTRLTVL.

V gene TRBV29-1 combines with J gene TRBJ2-5, with 9 bases fitting TRBD2. The J call may be incorrect, as the DNA end agrees better with TRBJ2-7. This CDR3 has 13 residues. The germline gives CDR1 SQVTM, CDR2 ANQGSEA. The CDR3 loop reads CSVELAGLYEQYF. The DNA of the CDR3 is TGCAGCGTTGAACTAGCGGGGTTGTACGAGCAGTACTTC.

The chain joins TRBV12-3 or TRBV12-4 to TRBJ2-5; no firm D call. The end of the DNA fits TRBJ2-7 better, so the J call may be wrong. The CDR3 is 12 amino acids. CDR3 sequence (DNA): TGTGCCAGCAGTTTCTTCGCCCACGAGCAGTACTTC. This sequence encodes CASSFFAHEQYF.

The genes are TRBV5-1 and TRBJ2-1; a possible D gene is TRBD1 (5 bases). Trimming took off 3 bases at V and 6 bases at J, with 16 bases between the two ends. CDR3 length equals 15 residues. Germline V gives CDR1 SGHRS, CDR2 YFSETQ. For the CDR3, the DNA is TGCGCCAGCAGCTCACAGGAAAATTCCAGCAATGAGCAGTTCTTC. It specifies CASSSQENSSNEQFF.

CDR3 DNA: TGCGCCAGCAGCCCGCAGGAGGATTTGAACTATGGCTACACCTTC. It codes for CASSPQEDLNYGYTF. V usage is TRBV4-3 and J usage is TRBJ1-2; D call uncertain. V was clipped by 4 bases and J by 2 bases, with 14 bases between them. Germline-derived CDR1 and CDR2 are LGHNA and YSLEER. The CDR3 sequence is 15 residues long.